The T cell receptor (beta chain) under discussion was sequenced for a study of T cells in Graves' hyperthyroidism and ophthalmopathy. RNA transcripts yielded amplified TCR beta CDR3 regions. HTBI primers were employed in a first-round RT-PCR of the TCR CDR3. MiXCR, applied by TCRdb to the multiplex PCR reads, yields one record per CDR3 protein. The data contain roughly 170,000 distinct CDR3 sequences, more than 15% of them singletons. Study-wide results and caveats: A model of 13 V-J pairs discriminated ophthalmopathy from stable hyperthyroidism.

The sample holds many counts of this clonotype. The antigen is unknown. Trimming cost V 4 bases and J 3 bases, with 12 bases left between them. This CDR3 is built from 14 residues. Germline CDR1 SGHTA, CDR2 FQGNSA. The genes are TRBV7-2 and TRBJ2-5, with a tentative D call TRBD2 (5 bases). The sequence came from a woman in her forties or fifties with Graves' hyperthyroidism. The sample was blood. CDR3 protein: CASSWRAEEETQYF. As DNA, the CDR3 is TGTGCCAGCAGCTGGCGGGCCGAAGAAGAGACCCAGTACTTC.